This record covers a single T cell receptor (beta chain). The antigen is undetermined. The record originates from a study of graft-versus-host responses after intestinal transplantation. The CDR3 sequence is 15 residues long. The trim removed 4 bases at V and 2 bases at J, leaving 5 bases unmatched. Germline values: CDR1 LNHDA, CDR2 SQIVND (reference sequence). Only in-frame clones appear in the TCRdb table, and some are missing; sequencing was by immunoSEQ multiplex PCR. The table lists 85,000 to 130,000 clones, roughly 87% of them singletons, with 0.7% to 0.9% in the top ten. The input for sequencing was unstimulated CD4+ T cells sorted from spleen or lymph node cells, taken before intestinal transplant. The rearrangement links TRBV19 to TRBJ2-3, with TRBD2 matching over 8 bases. This receptor was obtained from a human donor who received an intestinal transplant. In nucleotides, the CDR3 is TGTGCCAGTAGTACGAGCGGGAGTCACACAGATACGCAGTATTTT. Translating gives CASSTSGSHTDTQYF. The whole variable domain, remainder taken from reference TRBV19 and TRBJ2-3, is DGGITQSPKYLFRKEGQNVTLSCEQNLNHDAMYWYRQDPGQGLRLIYYSQIVNDFQKGDIAEGYSVSREKKESFPLTVTSAQKNPTAFYLCASSTSGSHTDTQYFGPGTRLTVL.